The subject of this entry is one T cell receptor (beta chain). The antigen is unknown. Other nucleotide sequences in the sample specify the same CDR3. These data are taken from a study of shared clonotypes between healthy human individuals. Whole-study findings and limits: The four-donor shared clonotypes exceeded non-shared clonotypes in generation probability, with non-shared ones scoring lower. Collection of samples was limited to blood; tissue repertoires likely differ. Among the subsets, naive ones generally showed larger estimated richness than memory ones.

Some clones are missing from TCRdb's copy, which holds only in-frame ones; the method was immunoSEQ multiplex PCR. The data contain under 2.5 million clones, around 93% of them singletons. All participating donors were Caucasian adults from Nashville, Tennessee. V dropped 2 bases and J dropped 2 bases, with 9 bases sitting between them. CDR3 length: 14 residues. Germline V gene data show CDR1 as MNHEY and CDR2 as SVGAGI. The sample comprised naive CD4+ T cells from PBMCs. Subset indicated: CD45RA+ positively selected. The chain combines TRBV6-5 with TRBJ2-5, with D unclear. The sequence was obtained from a man between 18 and 35 years old in good health. Some clones in this sample may be carry-over from other donors' samples. CDR3 in DNA: TGTGCCAGCAGTTACGGTGGCTTACAAGAGACCCAGTACTTC. Protein sequence: CASSYGGLQETQYF.